Listed here are 20 T cell receptor beta chains from one sample, sequenced in a study of long-term antiretroviral therapy in people with HIV. It was version v3.0 of the immunoSEQ assay that was run at survey level. Data came from immunoSEQ multiplex PCR; TCRdb stores just in-frame clones and leaves some out. The sample has some 28,000 clones, roughly 80% seen once. The sample was unsorted PBMCs, taken 0.3 years after starting antiretroviral therapy. The receptor source for this set is a man aged 40-49 years with HIV.

This chain uses TRBV7-9 with TRBJ1-2; D perhaps matches TRBD1 (6 bases). The CDR3 spans 13 residues. Trimming removed 5 bases at V and 6 bases at J, with 13 bases between. Per the germline V gene, CDR1 is SEHNR and CDR2 is FQNEAQ (reference sequence). In DNA, the CDR3 is TGTGCCAGCAGCGAACAGGGTCTGAATGGCTACACCTTC. As protein: CASSEQGLNGYTF.

This clone has just a few counts. The V call is TRBV6-5, the J call TRBJ1-6; D call uncertain. This CDR3 spans 15 amino acids. CDR1 and CDR2 (germline): MNHEY, SVGAGI. The germline V and J ends were trimmed by 7 bases and 6 bases, with 16 bases remaining between them. Here the CDR3 DNA reads TGTGCCAGCACCCGAAGTGGGCAGATTAATTCACCCCTCCACTTT. This sequence encodes CASTRSGQINSPLHF.

This clone has a handful of counts. The chain combines TRBV5-4 with TRBJ1-2; D is unclear. This CDR3 region has 13 residues. CDR1 is SGHNT and CDR2 is YYREEE in the germline V gene (reference sequence). With 1 base removed from V and 4 bases from J, the gap between germline ends came to 8 bases. CDR3 coding DNA: TGTGCCAGCAGCTTGCAACAACGCTATGGCTACACCTTC. Its protein product is CASSLQQRYGYTF.

The V call is TRBV15, the J call TRBJ2-1, with D maybe TRBD2 (5 bases). Trimming cost V 5 bases and J 5 bases, with 13 bases left between them. Germline V gene lookup returns CDR1 LNHNV and CDR2 YYDKDF (reference sequence). This CDR3 spans 14 amino acids. The CDR3 reads CATSGRWGDNEQFF. DNA for the CDR3: TGTGCCACCAGCGGACGTTGGGGAGACAATGAGCAGTTCTTC.

This clone was counted only a few times. The chain carries TRBV19 and TRBJ1-2; the D is unclear. Per the germline V gene, CDR1 is LNHDA and CDR2 is SQIVND (reference sequence). CDR3 length: 14 amino acids. The ends were cut back, 3 bases at V and 5 bases at J, with 13 bases in the middle. The CDR3 nucleotides are TGTGCCAGTAGTATGAGGACCTCGCCGTATGGCTACACCTTC. This gives the protein CASSMRTSPYGYTF.

The chain employs TRBV29-1 and TRBJ2-1; no firm D call. V lost 6 bases and J lost 3, with 18 bases in between. CDR3 length equals 15 residues. Germline CDR1 SQVTM, CDR2 ANQGSEA. The CDR3 region is CSVYRTVTYYNEQFF. Written as DNA, the CDR3 is TGCAGCGTCTACCGAACCGTGACATACTACAATGAGCAGTTCTTC.

This clone was seen only a few times. The chain employs TRBV4-3 and TRBJ1-6; 9 positions agree with TRBD1. This CDR3 contains 14 residues. J lost 13 bases, V lost 1 base, and 5 bases had no gene match. Germline-derived CDR1 and CDR2 are LGHNA and YSLEER. DNA for the CDR3: TGCGCCAGCAGCCAAGGGACAGGGGCGAGGCCCCTCCACTTT. Translating it yields CASSQGTGARPLHF.

The chain combines TRBV5-6 with TRBJ1-5; D gene uncertain. Germline CDR1 is SGHDT and CDR2 is YYEEEE. The CDR3 sequence is 12 residues long. Trimming cost V 5 bases and J 6 bases, with 9 bases left between them. CDR3 nucleotide sequence: TGTGCCAGCAGTCTGGGTCGTCAGCCCCAGCATTTT. This encodes CASSLGRQPQHF. The variable domain in full, completed from reference TRBV5-6 and TRBJ1-5, reads DAGVTQSPTHLIKTRGQQVTLRCSPKSGHDTVSWYQQALGQGPQFIFQYYEEEERQRGNFPDRFSGHQFPNYSSELNVNALLLGDSALYLCASSLGRQPQHFGDGTRLSIL.

The V gene is TRBV11-2, the J gene TRBJ1-4, with TRBD1 matching 11 bases. The CDR3 is 15 amino acids. With 4 bases clipped from V and 6 bases from J, the junction kept 4 bases outside the gene matches. CDR1 is SGHAT and CDR2 is FQNNGV in the germline V gene. The DNA of the CDR3 is TGTGCCAGCAGCTCCCGGACAGGGGGCTATGAAAAACTGTTTTTT. It codes for CASSSRTGGYEKLFF.

This clone was observed once. The chain links TRBV18 to TRBJ1-5, with a weak D call TRBD1 (5 bases). Trimming pared 3 bases from V and 6 bases from J, leaving 15 bases between. CDR3 length: 15 amino acids. The germline CDR1 and CDR2 sequences are KGHSH and LQKENI. CDR3 sequence (DNA): TGTGCCAGCTCACCCGAGGCCAATAGGGGTCAGCCCCAGCATTTT. As protein: CASSPEANRGQPQHF.

V is TRBV11-2 and J is TRBJ2-7; the D gene is possibly TRBD1 (6 bases). Germline V gene sequence: CDR1 SGHAT, CDR2 FQNNGV. V gave up 2 bases and J gave up 5 bases, with 16 bases separating them. The CDR3 contains 15 residues. The CDR3 reads CASSLWAGEPNEQYF. CDR3 bases: TGTGCCAGCAGCTTATGGGCAGGGGAGCCCAACGAGCAGTACTTC.

The count of this clone is one. The chain recombines TRBV11-2 with TRBJ2-7, with D perhaps matching TRBD1 (5 bases). CDR3 size: 14 residues. Germline V gene sequence: CDR1 SGHAT, CDR2 FQNNGV. V lost 3 bases and J 6 bases, leaving 15 bases between the germline ends. CDR3 residues: CASSLISRDREQYF. The CDR3, as DNA: TGTGCCAGCAGCTTGATATCCAGGGATCGCGAGCAGTACTTC.

The V call is TRBV10-3, the J call TRBJ2-7, with a tentative D call TRBD1 (5 bases). The CDR3 loop spans 13 amino acids. CDR1 ENHRY and CDR2 SYGVKD come from the germline V gene. Trimming cost V 3 bases and J 0 bases, with 6 bases left between them. CDR3 DNA: TGTGCCATCAGTGAAGGGGTCTCCTACGAGCAGTACTTC. Translation: CAISEGVSYEQYF.

The CDR3 reads CASSLVGGRAKNIQYF. In DNA form, the CDR3 reads TGTGCCAGCAGCTTAGTGGGCGGCCGAGCCAAAAACATTCAGTACTTC. The V and J genes are TRBV7-9 and TRBJ2-4; unclear D gene. The germline V gene encodes CDR1 SEHNR and CDR2 FQNEAQ (reference sequence). The CDR3 is 16 residues long. Trimming removed 1 base from V and 0 bases from J, with 10 bases in between. Supplemented by reference TRBV7-9 and TRBJ2-4, the full variable domain reads DTGVSQNPRHKITKRGQNVTFRCDPISEHNRLYWYRQTLGQGPEFLTYFQNEAQLEKSRLLSDRFSAERPKGSFSTLEIQRTEQGDSAMYLCASSLVGGRAKNIQYFGAGTRLSVL.

The chain employs TRBV9 and TRBJ2-7; D possibly matches TRBD1 or TRBD2 (5 bases each). There are 13 residues in the CDR3. Germline V gene data show CDR1 as SGDLS and CDR2 as YYNGEE. V shed 4 bases and J shed 3 bases, with 11 bases lying between them. DNA of the CDR3: TGTGCCAGCAGCCCCGGGGACGGCTACGAGCAGTACTTC. Amino acids: CASSPGDGYEQYF.

The chain uses TRBV2 and TRBJ1-5, with unresolved D. Germline loops: CDR1 SNHLY, CDR2 FYNNEI. This CDR3 is 13 amino acids long. V dropped 7 bases and J dropped 7 bases, with 14 bases sitting between them. CDR3 coding DNA: TGTGCCAGCACTGATGAGGGAGGACAGCCCCAGCATTTT. This sequence encodes CASTDEGGQPQHF.

The rearrangement joins TRBV6-1 to TRBJ1-1; D is ambiguous. Trimming removed 3 bases from V and 0 bases from J, with 11 bases in between. The V gene's germline CDR1 is MNHNS and CDR2 SASEGT. This CDR3 is built from 15 residues. CDR3 loop: CASSEPYRVNTEAFF. For the CDR3, the DNA is TGTGCCAGCAGTGAGCCCTACAGAGTGAACACTGAAGCTTTCTTT.

The chain uses TRBV15 and TRBJ2-1; D is ambiguous. From germline, CDR1 is LNHNV and CDR2 YYDKDF (reference sequence). The CDR3 extends over 16 amino acids. V lost 7 bases and J 0 bases, leaving 16 bases between the germline ends. The CDR3 spells CATKIDLLSSYNEQFF. The DNA of the CDR3 is TGTGCCACCAAGATAGACCTGCTGAGCTCCTACAATGAGCAGTTCTTC.

The chain carries TRBV5-4 and TRBJ2-3; TRBD2 matches 7 bases. The CDR3 spans 16 residues. Germline CDR1 and CDR2: SGHNT and YYREEE (reference sequence). After removal of 3 bases from V and 2 bases from J, the junction contained 9 bases not matched to a gene. The chain's CDR3 is CASSSGTGTNTDTQYF. The CDR3 bases are TGTGCCAGCAGCTCTGGTACCGGGACTAACACAGATACGCAGTATTTT.

The J gene is TRBJ2-3, the V gene TRBV13, with 12 nucleotides matching TRBD2. The length of the CDR3 is 19 residues. V was pared by 1 base and J by 2 bases, with 10 bases of the junction left unmatched. Germline values: CDR1 PRHDT, CDR2 FYEKMQ (reference sequence). The CDR3 sequence: CASSLAPLAGGGLTDTQYF. Written as DNA, the CDR3 is TGTGCCAGCAGCTTAGCCCCACTAGCGGGGGGCGGTCTCACAGATACGCAGTATTTT.